A single sample is the source of the 30 T cell receptor beta chains below, sequenced in a study of cytomegalovirus exposure and HLA in healthy donors (dated by TCRdb to about 2017). Library creation used the immunoSEQ multiplex PCR assay. For the multiplex PCR, a mixture combining 60 forward primers for TCR Vbeta segments and 13 reverse primers for TCR Jbeta segments was used. In its TCRdb copy, this immuneACCESS table keeps in-frame sequences only and misses some clones. Where compared with another copy, unresolved V genes explain less than half of these, and the others have no known cause. For this sample the table gives 60,000 to 100,000 clones, of which around 76% were detected only once. The biggest ten clones account for roughly 1.7% of the sample. Material: PBMCs. All receptors derive from a man between 35 and 55 years old in good health and CMV-seronegative.

This chain connects TRBV4-2 to TRBJ2-1; 10 nucleotides agree with TRBD1. The length of the CDR3 is 16 residues. V lost 4 bases to trimming and J lost 5 bases; unmatched junction nucleotides: 8. The germline V gene has CDR1 LGHNA and CDR2 YNFKEQ. The CDR3 loop is CASSPPGQGLHNEQFF. DNA of the CDR3: TGTGCCAGCAGCCCACCGGGACAGGGGCTCCACAATGAGCAGTTCTTC.

The chain recombines TRBV5-1 with TRBJ1-4; 12 bases match TRBD1. Germline V gives CDR1 SGHRS, CDR2 YFSETQ. The J segment lost 0 bases and the V segment lost 3 bases, leaving 3 bases of the junction unmatched. This CDR3 spans 17 amino acids. CDR3 sequence reads: CASSSGTGGSTNEKLFF. The CDR3, as DNA: TGCGCCAGCAGCTCGGGGACAGGGGGCTCAACTAATGAAAAACTGTTTTTT.

The chain has TRBV7-2 and TRBJ2-5; 12 positions match TRBD2. J gave up 4 bases and V 2 bases, and 5 bases lay outside the gene matches. This CDR3 has 16 residues. Germline V lookup: CDR1 SGHTA, CDR2 FQGNSA. Here the CDR3 DNA reads TGTGCCAGCAGCTTAATCCCTAGCGGGAGGGGAGAGACCCAGTACTTC. It encodes CASSLIPSGRGETQYF.

The chain links TRBV2 to TRBJ2-5, with 7 bases matching TRBD1. This CDR3 has 13 residues. Germline loops: CDR1 SNHLY, CDR2 FYNNEI. V lost 10 bases to trimming and J lost 1 base; unmatched junction nucleotides: 6. The CDR3 region is CATKGDSQETQYF. CDR3 sequence (DNA): TGTGCCACTAAAGGGGACAGCCAAGAGACCCAGTACTTC.

Remarks on this clone: One end of the junction fails to match germline, which may point to a read error. The V and J genes are TRBV5-8 and TRBJ2-1; D gene unclear. The CDR3 contains 13 residues. CDR1 SGHTS and CDR2 YDEGEE come from the germline V gene. The CDR3 DNA is TGTGCCAGCAGCTTGGTCTCCTCCAATGAGCAGTTCTTC. This encodes CASSLVSSNEQFF.

About this clone itself: The junction and the germline gene differ at one end; a read error may be behind it. The CDR3 coding sequence is TGTGCTAGCAGCTTAGGCGGGAGACCCTACGAGCAGTACTTC. Amino acid sequence: CASSLGGRPYEQYF. The chain uses TRBV7-7 and TRBJ2-7; TRBD2 matches 7 bases. The CDR3 runs 14 residues. Germline V gene sequence: CDR1 SSHAT, CDR2 FNYEAQ (reference sequence).

This chain uses TRBV7-6 with TRBJ2-2, with D perhaps TRBD2 (6 bases). V was pared by 5 bases and J by 3 bases, with 13 bases between. CDR1 and CDR2 (germline): SGHVS, FNYEAQ. The CDR3 is 15 amino acids. For the CDR3, the DNA is TGTGCCAGCAGCCCCGGGAGTCCTTACACCGGGGAGCTGTTTTTT. It encodes CASSPGSPYTGELFF.

The rearrangement joins TRBV18 to TRBJ2-7; 9 nucleotides align to TRBD2. The germline gives CDR1 KGHSH, CDR2 LQKENI. Unmatched junction bases numbered 18, after V lost 6 bases and J lost 0 bases. There are 19 residues in the CDR3. CDR3 bases: TGTGCCAGCTCTCCTGTGGGGGGCTATAGCGGGAGAGACTCCTACGAGCAGTACTTC. Protein: CASSPVGGYSGRDSYEQYF.

In this sample, this clone turned up a few times. The chain links TRBV9 to TRBJ2-1, with TRBD2 matching over 13 bases. The germline gives CDR1 SGDLS, CDR2 YYNGEE. The V gene end was trimmed by 3 bases and the J gene end by 5 bases; junction bases not matched to a gene: 5. The CDR3 has 16 residues. The CDR3 DNA sequence: TGTGCCAGCAGCGGACTAGCGGGAGGCCCAAACAATGAGCAGTTCTTC. It encodes CASSGLAGGPNNEQFF.

The chain has TRBV4-2 and TRBJ2-4; D is unresolved. The CDR3 sequence is 15 residues long. CDR1 and CDR2 (germline): LGHNA, YNFKEQ. V gave up 0 bases and J gave up 4 bases, with 10 bases separating them. CDR3 protein: CASSQDRTAKNIQYF. CDR3 coding DNA: TGTGCCAGCAGCCAAGATCGAACTGCTAAAAACATTCAGTACTTC.

V is TRBV10-2 and J is TRBJ1-5, with no clear D. The germline CDR1 and CDR2 sequences are WSHSY and SAAADI. V lost 2 bases to trimming and J lost 4 bases, with 9 bases between them. The CDR3 covers 14 residues. CDR3 region: CASSETLENQPQHF. CDR3 bases: TGCGCCAGCAGTGAGACCCTAGAGAATCAGCCCCAGCATTTT.

This chain links TRBV29-1 with TRBJ2-3, with 7 nucleotides matching TRBD2. Germline V gene lookup returns CDR1 SQVTM and CDR2 ANQGSEA. The CDR3 totals 15 residues. V was clipped by 4 bases and J by 0 bases; unmatched bases: 7. For the CDR3, the DNA is TGCAGCGTTGGGCTAGCGGTATCTAGCACAGATACGCAGTATTTT. The encoded protein is CSVGLAVSSTDTQYF.

This clone was picked up a small number of times. The chain has TRBV4-1 and TRBJ2-2, with D perhaps TRBD2 (5 bases). Per the germline V gene, CDR1 is MGHRA and CDR2 is YSYEKL. V lost 6 bases and J 4 bases, leaving 21 bases between the germline ends. The CDR3 contains 17 residues. CDR3 loop: CASRHTHFVEGTGELFF. CDR3 coding DNA: TGCGCCAGCAGACACACCCACTTTGTAGAGGGCACCGGGGAGCTGTTTTTT.

The J gene is TRBJ2-1, the V gene TRBV5-1; 13 nucleotides line up with TRBD2. CDR3 length: 16 amino acids. CDR1 SGHRS and CDR2 YFSETQ come from the germline V gene. V dropped 4 bases and J dropped 9; count of bases not matched to a gene: 10. The CDR3 region is CASSPRTSGSGGEQFF. CDR3 sequence (DNA): TGCGCCAGCAGCCCAAGGACTAGCGGGAGCGGCGGTGAGCAGTTCTTC.

The chain uses TRBV29-1 and TRBJ2-2; 10 bases agree with TRBD1. The CDR3 extends over 16 amino acids. V lost 3 bases and J lost 3; bases outside the gene matches: 7. Germline V gives CDR1 SQVTM, CDR2 ANQGSEA. The CDR3 loop reads CSVDAFGTGDTGELFF. CDR3 DNA sequence: TGCAGCGTTGATGCCTTCGGGACAGGGGACACCGGGGAGCTGTTTTTT.

The chain combines TRBV7-3 with TRBJ2-2, with D uncertain. Germline V gene lookup returns CDR1 SGHTA and CDR2 FQGTGA. V lost 5 bases to trimming and J lost 4 bases, with 11 bases between them. The CDR3 is made up of 14 amino acids. CDR3 DNA sequence: TGTGCCAGCAGCCAGAATTCGGGCACCGGGGAGCTGTTTTTT. As protein: CASSQNSGTGELFF.

The chain combines TRBV19 with TRBJ2-3, with 7 bases that match TRBD2. Unmatched junction bases numbered 7, after V lost 0 bases and J lost 4 bases. The CDR3 covers 16 residues. Germline CDR1 and CDR2: LNHDA and SQIVND (reference sequence). CDR3 coding DNA: TGTGCCAGTAGTATAGAATCCGGGAGGCTCTCAGATACGCAGTATTTT. This sequence encodes CASSIESGRLSDTQYF.

This clone was detected only once. The chain links TRBV5-6 to TRBJ2-2; TRBD2 might be the D (6 bases). The CDR3 is 18 residues long. Per germline, CDR1 SGHDT and CDR2 YYEEEE. Trimming took off 2 bases at V and 1 base at J, with 18 bases between the two ends. This CDR3 is CASSFRTWGSGNTGELFF. The DNA of the CDR3 is TGTGCCAGCAGCTTCCGTACATGGGGTAGCGGGAACACCGGGGAGCTGTTTTTT.

The J gene is TRBJ2-7, the V gene TRBV5-4, with 7 bases fitting TRBD2. V shed 0 bases, J shed 4 bases, and the junction held 4 bases outside the gene matches. Germline V CDR1 and CDR2: SGHNT, YYREEE (reference sequence). CDR3 size: 14 residues. The CDR3 sequence is CASSLGLADYEQYF. The CDR3 DNA sequence: TGTGCCAGCAGCTTGGGCCTAGCGGATTACGAGCAGTACTTC.

Points on this clone: The germline gene is not matched at one end of the junction; a read error may be the cause. This chain uses TRBV7-9 with TRBJ2-1; 9 nucleotides agree with TRBD2. Germline values: CDR1 SEHNR, CDR2 FQNEAQ (reference sequence). The CDR3 length is 18 residues. The CDR3 is CSSSLGLNSGRTYNEQFF. CDR3 bases: TGTTCCAGCAGCCTAGGCTTGAATAGCGGGAGAACCTACAATGAGCAGTTCTTC. The variable domain in full, completed from reference TRBV7-9 and TRBJ2-1, reads DTGVSQNPRHKITKRGQNVTFRCDPISEHNRLYWYRQTLGQGPEFLTYFQNEAQLEKSRLLSDRFSAERPKGSFSTLEIQRTEQGDSAMYLCSSSLGLNSGRTYNEQFFGPGTRLTVL.

The chain links TRBV5-1 to TRBJ1-1, with a weak D call TRBD1 (5 bases). V shed 1 base and J shed 0 bases, with 7 bases lying between them. CDR1 and CDR2 from the germline V gene are SGHRS and YFSETQ. The CDR3 contains 14 residues. Written as DNA, the CDR3 is TGCGCCAGCAGCTTGAGGGACTTGAACACTGAAGCTTTCTTT. It translates to CASSLRDLNTEAFF.

The chain uses TRBV11-3 and TRBJ2-5; a possible D gene is TRBD2 (5 bases). The CDR3 extends over 13 amino acids. V lost 3 bases to trimming and J lost 5 bases, with 10 bases between them. Germline V gene sequence: CDR1 SGHNT, CDR2 YENEEA. The CDR3 region is CASSFRRRETQYF. In DNA, the CDR3 is TGTGCCAGCAGCTTTAGGAGGAGGGAGACCCAGTACTTC.

The rearrangement links TRBV7-8 to TRBJ2-1, with TRBD2 as a possible D gene (6 bases). V was shortened by 2 bases and J by 5 bases, with 10 bases between the two germline ends. The germline V gene has CDR1 SGHVS and CDR2 FQNEAQ. The length of the CDR3 is 14 residues. CDR3 region: CASSLTREHNEQFF. The CDR3 bases are TGTGCCAGCAGCTTAACCCGGGAGCACAATGAGCAGTTCTTC. Full variable domain (outside the CDR3, taken from reference TRBV7-8 and TRBJ2-1): GAGVSQSPRYKVAKRGQDVALRCDPISGHVSLFWYQQALGQGPEFLTYFQNEAQLDKSGLPSDRFFAERPEGSVSTLKIQRTQQEDSAVYLCASSLTREHNEQFFGPGTRLTVL.

The chain recombines TRBV9 with TRBJ2-3; D may be TRBD1 (6 bases). The CDR3 has 14 residues. Trimming took 4 bases from V and 2 from J, leaving 11 bases between them. Germline V gives CDR1 SGDLS, CDR2 YYNGEE. The CDR3 loop reads CASSSRTVTDTQYF. DNA for the CDR3: TGTGCCAGCAGCTCACGGACAGTCACAGATACGCAGTATTTT.

This sequence joins TRBV9 and TRBJ1-5, with 8 bases matching TRBD1. The V and J ends lost 3 bases and 2 bases, in that order; junction bases with no gene match: 4. The germline gives CDR1 SGDLS, CDR2 YYNGEE. The CDR3 spans 15 residues. In nucleotides, the CDR3 is TGTGCCAGCAGCGCGCCACAGGGGGGCAATCAGCCCCAGCATTTT. It specifies CASSAPQGGNQPQHF.

This chain connects TRBV19 to TRBJ1-2; D is possibly TRBD1 (5 bases). Germline V gene sequence: CDR1 LNHDA, CDR2 SQIVND (reference sequence). The CDR3 length is 14 residues. V lost 2 bases to trimming and J lost 2 bases, with 9 bases between them. The CDR3 nucleotides read TGTGCCAGTAGTATATCGGGGGAAAACTATGGCTACACCTTC. Translation: CASSISGENYGYTF.

V usage is TRBV10-3 and J usage is TRBJ1-4; D is uncertain. The germline V and J ends were trimmed by 6 bases and 3 bases, with 8 bases remaining between them. Germline V gene data show CDR1 as ENHRY and CDR2 as SYGVKD. The CDR3 covers 13 residues. The CDR3 spells CAIRPGANEKLFF. CDR3 nucleotide sequence: TGTGCCATCAGGCCCGGGGCTAATGAAAAACTGTTTTTT.

This chain connects TRBV30 to TRBJ1-2; TRBD1 aligns across 8 bases. J gave up 4 bases and V 2 bases, and 3 bases lay outside the gene matches. CDR1 is GTSNPN and CDR2 is SVGIG in the germline V gene (reference sequence). This CDR3 is 13 amino acids long. Here the CDR3 reads CAWSRDRPYGYTF. The CDR3 nucleotides are TGTGCCTGGAGTCGGGACAGGCCCTATGGCTACACCTTC.

V and J are TRBV5-1 and TRBJ2-1; TRBD1 matches at 8 bases. Trimming cost V 0 bases and J 5 bases; bases outside gene matches: 7. The CDR3 is made up of 16 amino acids. CDR1 SGHRS and CDR2 YFSETQ come from the germline V gene. This chain's CDR3 is CASSLGPQGGDNEQFF. The CDR3 DNA is TGCGCCAGCAGCTTGGGACCACAGGGGGGAGACAATGAGCAGTTCTTC.

The rearrangement links TRBV6-5 to TRBJ2-7; D gene unclear. The V gene's germline CDR1 is MNHEY and CDR2 SVGAGI. The CDR3 length is 14 residues. V dropped 6 bases and J dropped 0 bases, with 12 bases sitting between them. The CDR3 DNA reads TGTGCCAGCAGGCCCCGCGTGATCTCCTACGAGCAGTACTTC. Its translation is CASRPRVISYEQYF.